These 24 T cell receptor beta chains share one sample of origin, sequenced in a study of blood T cell repertoires in COVID-19. Assay: immunoSEQ multiplex PCR; the TCRdb copy retains only in-frame clones and omits some. The table records approximately 250,000 clones, roughly 85% of them present only once. What was sequenced was PBMCs or T cells enriched from blood (not recorded which). The receptor set was obtained from a woman between 45 and 60 years old with acute COVID-19.

The J gene is TRBJ2-7, the V gene TRBV29-1; 14 bases are a match to TRBD2. V gave up 4 bases and J gave up 4 bases; unmatched junction bases: 9. Germline loops: CDR1 SQVTM, CDR2 ANQGSEA. This CDR3 region has 16 residues. The CDR3 region is CSVGRAGTSGGYEQYF. Written as DNA, the CDR3 is TGCAGCGTTGGGCGGGCCGGGACTAGCGGGGGATACGAGCAGTACTTC.

V usage is TRBV27 and J usage is TRBJ2-1, with 9 bases that match TRBD2. The V gene end was trimmed by 3 bases and the J gene end by 7 bases; junction bases not matched to a gene: 7. Germline V lookup: CDR1 MNHEY, CDR2 SMNVEV (reference sequence). The CDR3 sequence is 15 residues long. The CDR3 region has the DNA TGTGCCAGCAGTTTGGGCGGGGGGGCTTGGAATGAGCAGTTCTTC. It specifies CASSLGGGAWNEQFF.

The genes are TRBV3-1 (or the pseudogene TRBV3-2) and TRBJ2-6; D might be TRBD2 (5 bases). Germline V gene lookup returns CDR1 LGHDT and CDR2 YNNKEL (reference sequence). Deletions cut 4 bases from V and 0 bases from J, with 16 bases between. The CDR3 spans 18 residues. The CDR3 DNA follows: TGTGCCAGCAGCCCTCCGGGCCGCGGACTCTCTGGGGCCAACGTCCTGACTTTC. This translates into CASSPPGRGLSGANVLTF.

The chain has TRBV30 and TRBJ2-2, with a weak D call TRBD2 (5 bases). The V gene's germline CDR1 is GTSNPN and CDR2 SVGIG (reference sequence). This CDR3 contains 15 residues. Trimming pared 0 bases from V and 5 bases from J, leaving 13 bases between. The CDR3 DNA follows: TGTGCCTGGAGTGTACGGGGTATCGGTACCGGGGAGCTGTTTTTT. The encoded protein is CAWSVRGIGTGELFF.

This clone occurred once. Other nucleotide sequences from this sample produce the same CDR3. The chain links TRBV4-3 to TRBJ1-2, with D tentatively TRBD1 (5 bases). Trimming left V 0 bases short and J 4 bases short, with 15 bases between. Germline CDR1 is LGHNA and CDR2 is YSLEER. This CDR3 region has 16 residues. The CDR3, as DNA: TGCGCCAGCAGCCAAGATCGGGGCCAGGGAGGCTATGGCTACACCTTC. Protein: CASSQDRGQGGYGYTF.

The V call is TRBV7-2, the J call TRBJ2-3; 7 bases match TRBD2. Germline V gene data show CDR1 as SGHTA and CDR2 as FQGNSA. The length of the CDR3 is 16 residues. V dropped 4 bases and J dropped 1; count of bases not matched to a gene: 8. As DNA, the CDR3 is TGTGCCAGCAGCTCGGGGGGTCGCGGGGGCACAGATACGCAGTATTTT. It codes for CASSSGGRGGTDTQYF.

The J gene is TRBJ1-5, the V gene TRBV19; possible D gene TRBD1, 5 bases. The V gene's germline CDR1 is LNHDA and CDR2 SQIVND (reference sequence). The CDR3 sequence is 16 residues long. With 6 bases removed from V and 2 bases from J, the gap between germline ends came to 17 bases. DNA of the CDR3: TGTGCCAGTAGGATGAACGGGGGTACGGGCAATCAGCCCCAGCATTTT. Translating it yields CASRMNGGTGNQPQHF.

The V call is TRBV7-2, the J call TRBJ1-2, with TRBD1 matching 12 bases. The CDR3 runs 17 residues. Germline CDR1 reads SGHTA; CDR2 reads FQGNSA. Trimming took 2 bases from V and 8 from J; bases not matched to a gene: 12. In DNA, the CDR3 is TGTGCCAGCAGCTTAAAGCCGGGACAGGGGGCGGGCCGCGGCTACACCTTC. Its protein product is CASSLKPGQGAGRGYTF.

This sequence joins TRBV15 and TRBJ1-5, with 7 bases matching TRBD1. Germline V lookup: CDR1 LNHNV, CDR2 YYDKDF (reference sequence). There are 18 residues in the CDR3. With 4 bases clipped from V and 3 bases from J, the junction kept 15 bases outside the gene matches. CDR3: CATSTRGTGAILNQPQHF. For the CDR3, the DNA is TGTGCCACCAGCACTAGGGGAACAGGGGCCATCCTCAATCAGCCCCAGCATTTT.

This chain connects TRBV5-1 to TRBJ1-6, with D perhaps matching TRBD1 (6 bases). This CDR3 has 16 residues. Germline-derived CDR1 and CDR2 are SGHRS and YFSETQ. V dropped 1 base and J dropped 0 bases, with 8 bases sitting between them. The CDR3 region is CASSLTGSSYNSPLHF. In nucleotides, the CDR3 is TGCGCCAGCAGCTTGACAGGGAGCTCCTATAATTCACCCCTCCACTTT.

This chain joins TRBV19 and TRBJ2-3, with 7 bases lining up with TRBD2. The ends lost 3 bases at V and 9 bases at J; junction bases unmatched: 12. The CDR3 covers 15 residues. Germline V gives CDR1 LNHDA, CDR2 SQIVND (reference sequence). Here the CDR3 DNA reads TGTGCCAGTAGTATCACGGCCGAGCGGGGACGAACGCAGTATTTT. Its translation: CASSITAERGRTQYF. Full variable domain (missing parts from reference TRBV19 and TRBJ2-3): DGGITQSPKYLFRKEGQNVTLSCEQNLNHDAMYWYRQDPGQGLRLIYYSQIVNDFQKGDIAEGYSVSREKKESFPLTVTSAQKNPTAFYLCASSITAERGRTQYFGPGTRLTVL.

This chain joins TRBV9 and TRBJ2-7; 12 positions match TRBD2. J gave up 7 bases and V 3 bases, and 11 bases lay outside the gene matches. Germline-derived CDR1 and CDR2 are SGDLS and YYNGEE. The CDR3 consists of 16 residues. CDR3 in DNA: TGTGCCAGCAGCGCCCGACTAGCGGGGGCGATGGGGGAGCAGTACTTC. Amino acids: CASSARLAGAMGEQYF.

The chain uses TRBV7-9 and TRBJ1-1; 11 bases agree with TRBD1. CDR1 SEHNR and CDR2 FQNEAQ come from the germline V gene (reference sequence). J lost 5 bases, V lost 5 bases, and 4 bases had no gene match. This CDR3 contains 14 residues. The CDR3 bases are TGTGCCAGCAGCAGCCGGGACAGGGGGACTGAAGCTTTCTTT. Amino acid sequence: CASSSRDRGTEAFF.

The chain employs TRBV5-1 and TRBJ1-2, with D perhaps TRBD1 (6 bases). V lost 4 bases to trimming and J lost 8 bases, with 12 bases between them. The CDR3 is made up of 12 amino acids. The germline gives CDR1 SGHRS, CDR2 YFSETQ. Written as DNA, the CDR3 is TGCGCCAGCAGCCCAGGGGAACAGGGCTACACCTTC. Its translation: CASSPGEQGYTF.

The gene calls are TRBV5-6 and TRBJ2-5; D is uncertain. From germline, CDR1 is SGHDT and CDR2 YYEEEE. The CDR3 is made up of 13 amino acids. Trimming pared 2 bases from V and 1 base from J, leaving 6 bases between. The CDR3 coding sequence is TGTGCCAGCAGCTTATGGAGCCAAGAGACCCAGTACTTC. Its translation is CASSLWSQETQYF. Using reference TRBV5-6 and TRBJ2-5 for the parts outside the CDR3, the full variable domain is DAGVTQSPTHLIKTRGQQVTLRCSPKSGHDTVSWYQQALGQGPQFIFQYYEEEERQRGNFPDRFSGHQFPNYSSELNVNALLLGDSALYLCASSLWSQETQYFGPGTRLLVL.

The V and J genes are TRBV14 and TRBJ1-1; D is unresolved. Germline CDR1 reads SGHDN; CDR2 reads FVKESK. The CDR3 is made up of 15 amino acids. The germline V and J ends were trimmed by 0 bases and 6 bases, with 14 bases remaining between them. The CDR3 protein is CASSQDLVPISEAFF. Written as DNA, the CDR3 is TGTGCCAGCAGCCAAGATCTGGTACCTATTTCTGAAGCTTTCTTT.

The chain uses TRBV5-1 and TRBJ1-6; D possibly corresponds to TRBD1 (5 bases). Germline lookup yields CDR1 SGHRS and CDR2 YFSETQ. CDR3 length: 19 residues. The V and J ends lost 0 bases and 0 bases respectively, with 16 bases between them. The CDR3 nucleotides read TGCGCCAGCAGCTTGGCCCAACAGGCTTGGAGCTCCTATAATTCACCCCTCCACTTT. This gives the protein CASSLAQQAWSSYNSPLHF.

CDR3 DNA: TGTGCCAGCAGCTTAGGGGGCGCTAACTATGGCTACACCTTC. This codes for CASSLGGANYGYTF. The J gene is TRBJ1-2, the V gene TRBV7-2; D is perhaps TRBD1 (5 bases). Germline values: CDR1 SGHTA, CDR2 FQGNSA. Trimming pared 1 base from V and 0 bases from J, leaving 6 bases between. The CDR3 runs 14 residues.

This chain uses TRBV18 with TRBJ2-7; 9 bases line up with TRBD1. After removal of 3 bases from V and 1 base from J, the junction contained 10 bases not matched to a gene. The CDR3 runs to 17 residues. Germline CDR1 and CDR2: KGHSH and LQKENI. CDR3: CASSPLRDRVISYEQYF. CDR3 nucleotides: TGTGCCAGCTCACCCCTGAGGGACAGGGTAATTTCCTACGAGCAGTACTTC. The entire variable domain, with the rest obtained from reference TRBV18 and TRBJ2-7, is as follows: NAGVMQNPRHLVRRRGQEARLRCSPMKGHSHVYWYRQLPEEGLKFMVYLQKENIIDESGMPKERFSAEFPKEGPSILRIQQVVRGDSAAYFCASSPLRDRVISYEQYFGPGTRLTVT.

The chain joins TRBV7-2 to TRBJ2-1; 8 nucleotides line up with TRBD1. Germline assignment: CDR1 SGHTA and CDR2 FQGNSA. The CDR3 covers 13 residues. V trimming: 5 bases; J trimming: 6 bases; junction bases outside the gene matches: 3. The CDR3 sequence is CASSRGQGNEQFF. The CDR3 DNA reads TGTGCCAGCAGCCGAGGACAGGGCAATGAGCAGTTCTTC. Full variable domain (remainder filled in from reference TRBV7-2 and TRBJ2-1): GAGVSQSPSNKVTEKGKDVELRCDPISGHTALYWYRQSLGQGLEFLIYFQGNSAPDKSGLPSDRFSAERTGGSVSTLTIQRTQQEDSAVYLCASSRGQGNEQFFGPGTRLTVL.

The rearrangement joins TRBV20-1 to TRBJ2-1; the D is unclear. The length of the CDR3 is 10 residues. Germline V lookup: CDR1 DFQATT, CDR2 SNEGSKA (reference sequence). V lost 4 bases to trimming and J lost 7 bases, with 5 bases between them. This chain's CDR3 is CSAILNEQFF. The DNA for the CDR3 is TGCAGTGCTATCTTGAATGAGCAGTTCTTC.

In its sample, this clone was seen once. This chain uses TRBV5-1 with TRBJ1-2; tentative D call: TRBD1 (5 bases). Germline CDR1 is SGHRS and CDR2 is YFSETQ. V was pared by 2 bases and J by 8 bases, with 13 bases between. There are 13 residues in the CDR3. CDR3 protein: CASSLGAGQGYTF. DNA for the CDR3: TGCGCCAGCAGCTTAGGGGCAGGGCAAGGCTACACCTTC.

The CDR3 nucleotides are TGCGCCAGCAGCTTGACTAGCGGGGGGGCTCACGAGCAGTACTTC. Its protein product is CASSLTSGGAHEQYF. The rearrangement joins TRBV5-1 to TRBJ2-7, with 13 bases that match TRBD2. J gave up 5 bases and V 1 base, and 3 bases lay outside the gene matches. The CDR3 extends over 15 amino acids. CDR1 is SGHRS, CDR2 YFSETQ, per germline.

The chain carries TRBV19 and TRBJ1-5; 9 bases map to TRBD1. This CDR3 contains 15 residues. Germline trimming cut 8 bases from V and 7 bases from J; bases unmatched to any gene: 12. Germline loops: CDR1 LNHDA, CDR2 SQIVND (reference sequence). The CDR3, as DNA: TGTGCCAGTGTGACCGGGACAGGGAACCACCAGCCCCAGCATTTT. Residues: CASVTGTGNHQPQHF. Complete variable domain (other parts from reference TRBV19 and TRBJ1-5): DGGITQSPKYLFRKEGQNVTLSCEQNLNHDAMYWYRQDPGQGLRLIYYSQIVNDFQKGDIAEGYSVSREKKESFPLTVTSAQKNPTAFYLCASVTGTGNHQPQHFGDGTRLSIL.